The present T cell receptor beta chain was sequenced within a study of blood T cell repertoires in COVID-19. Study at large: COVID-19 samples, acute and convalescent, were from the United States, Italy and Spain. PBMCs, B-cell-depleted T cells, or T cells were the source of the cDNA or gDNA that made up the material.

As handled by the study authors: From reference gene primer amplification, estimates of nucleated cell counts were derived. Libraries were prepared by immunoSEQ multiplex PCR; TCRdb keeps only in-frame clonotypes and omits some of them. V and J calls plus clone size are reproduced from that table; the DNA served to infer D and trimming. The table includes hundreds of thousands of clones, around 87% detected once. This receptor was obtained from a woman in her forties or fifties who had recovered from COVID-19. Sequences were obtained from peripheral blood.

DNA for the CDR3: TGTGCCAGCAGCTTAGGCCTACGTGAAGCTTTCTTT. It codes for CASSLGLREAFF. The V gene is TRBV11-2, the J gene TRBJ1-1; D is unclear. V was trimmed by 1 base and J by 7 bases, leaving 7 bases between them. CDR3 length: 12 amino acids. Germline V gene lookup returns CDR1 SGHAT and CDR2 FQNNGV.